Listed below are T cell receptor beta chains from one sample, sequenced in a study of cytomegalovirus exposure and HLA in healthy donors. Produced via immunoSEQ multiplex PCR; TCRdb's table is partial and in-frame only. The table lists around 77,000 clones, around three quarters of them singletons, with nearly 3.5% in the top ten. The sample was PBMCs. The origin of the receptors is a man aged 35-49 years in good health and CMV-seronegative. Both conserved end residues are part of each CDR3. The order of the fields is V gene, D gene, J gene, clone size, CDR3 protein, CDR3 DNA. The D gene is left open where the match is weak. Only part of the rows carry a size: once, few, many, or a class if the clone is expanded.

>TRBV6-1|.|TRBJ1-5|.
CASSLTGTGNQPQHF
TGTGCCAGTAGCTTGACAGGCACCGGCAATCAGCCCCAGCATTTT
>TRBV11-2|.|TRBJ1-5|.
CASSHSGAQHF
TGTGCCAGCAGCCATTCGGGGGCCCAGCATTTT
>TRBV18|TRBD1|TRBJ2-3|once
CASSPDREDTQYF
TGTGCCAGCTCACCCGACAGGGAGGATACGCAGTATTTT
>TRBV5-1|.|TRBJ2-7|.
CASSQAGTPYEQYF
TGCGCCAGCAGCCAGGCGGGGACCCCCTACGAGCAGTACTTC
>TRBV30|TRBD1|TRBJ1-4|few
CAWNPAGTANEKLFF
TGTGCCTGGAACCCCGCCGGGACAGCTAATGAAAAACTGTTTTTT
>TRBV6-5|.|TRBJ1-1|few
CASSLGWRTEAFF
TGTGCCAGCAGTTTAGGCTGGCGGACTGAAGCTTTCTTT
>TRBV7-6|.|TRBJ1-2|.
CASSLSGGSGYTF
TGTGCCAGCAGCTTAAGTGGTGGGAGCGGCTACACCTTC
>TRBV6-6|TRBD1|TRBJ1-3|.
CASNNRGQGNTIYF
TGTGCCAGCAACAACAGGGGGCAAGGAAACACCATATATTTT
>TRBV5-6|.|TRBJ1-6|few
CASGRNNSPLHF
TGTGCCAGCGGCAGGAATAATTCACCCCTCCACTTT
>TRBV5-1|TRBD1|TRBJ2-3|.
CASSLEGGESTDTQYF
TGCGCCAGCAGCTTGGAAGGGGGCGAGAGCACAGATACGCAGTATTTT
>TRBV6-1|.|TRBJ2-7|.
CATSRLETGLYEQYF
TGTGCCACCAGCCGACTCGAAACAGGTTTGTACGAGCAGTACTTC
>TRBV7-2|TRBD1|TRBJ1-4|.
CASSLTTGASEKLFF
TGTGCCAGCAGCTTAACGACAGGGGCAAGTGAAAAACTGTTTTTT
>TRBV15|.|TRBJ2-1|.
CATSRNRDSYNEQFF
TGTGCCACCAGCAGGAACAGGGATTCTTACAATGAGCAGTTCTTC
>TRBV19|TRBD1|TRBJ2-2|.
CASSIGNRGLFAGELFF
TGTGCCAGTAGTATAGGTAACAGGGGGCTTTTCGCCGGGGAGCTGTTTTTT
>TRBV13|TRBD1|TRBJ2-3|once
CASSLMGQGASSTDTQYF
TGTGCCAGCAGCTTAATGGGACAGGGGGCCAGTAGCACAGATACGCAGTATTTT
>TRBV5-1|TRBD1|TRBJ1-1|.
CASSLNRGRETEAFF
TGCGCCAGCAGCTTGAATAGGGGGCGCGAAACTGAAGCTTTCTTT
>TRBV7-9|TRBD1|TRBJ2-2|once
CASSLWTGGDTGELFF
TGTGCCAGCAGCTTATGGACAGGGGGAGACACCGGGGAGCTGTTTTTT
>TRBV27|.|TRBJ2-1|.
CASSLIGLGQGDEQFF
TGTGCCAGCAGCCTTATCGGGTTAGGACAAGGAGATGAGCAGTTCTTC
>TRBV29-1|.|TRBJ1-4|once
CSVQGGQTDEKLFF
TGCAGCGTTCAAGGCGGACAGACAGATGAAAAACTGTTTTTT
>TRBV11-2|TRBD1|TRBJ2-7|.
CASSFRDSNEQYF
TGTGCCAGCAGCTTCCGGGACAGCAACGAGCAGTACTTC
>TRBV10-2|TRBD2|TRBJ2-3|.
CASKTGGTDTQYF
TGCGCCAGCAAGACGGGGGGGACAGATACGCAGTATTTT
>TRBV14|.|TRBJ1-3|.
CASSQSGTPSGNTIYF
TGTGCCAGCAGCCAGTCCGGGACACCCTCTGGAAACACCATATATTTT
>TRBV30|.|TRBJ1-2|.
CAWRGRAVEWRYGYTF
TGTGCCTGGAGGGGCAGGGCGGTGGAATGGCGCTATGGCTACACCTTC
>TRBV19|TRBD1|TRBJ1-6|.
CASQSGQGFSPLHF
TGTGCCAGCCAGTCGGGACAGGGGTTTTCACCCCTCCACTTT
>TRBV28|TRBD1|TRBJ1-5|few
CASSLWTGGLQPQHF
TGTGCCAGCAGTTTATGGACAGGGGGCCTCCAGCCCCAGCATTTT
>TRBV4-2|TRBD1|TRBJ1-2|.
CASSRGTANYGYTF
TGTGCCAGCAGCCGCGGGACAGCCAACTATGGCTACACCTTC
>TRBV27|.|TRBJ2-1|.
CASSRTSYNEQFF
TGTGCCAGCAGTAGGACATCCTACAATGAGCAGTTCTTC
>TRBV6-6|.|TRBJ1-6|.
CACTASLSSYNSPLHF
TGTGCCTGCACCGCTTCTCTAAGCTCCTATAATTCACCCCTCCACTTT
>TRBV19|.|TRBJ2-5|.
CASSNEAETQYF
TGTGCCAGTAGTAATGAGGCAGAGACCCAGTACTTC
>TRBV6-1|.|TRBJ2-5|.
CALGRTIQETQYF
TGTGCCTTGGGCAGGACTATCCAAGAGACCCAGTACTTC
>TRBV6-1|.|TRBJ2-7|.
CASSQGLYYYEQYF
TGTGCCAGCTCCCAGGGCTTATATTACTACGAGCAGTACTTC
>TRBV7-3|.|TRBJ2-1|.
CASSPGRNEQFF
TGTGCCAGCAGCCCAGGGAGGAATGAGCAGTTCTTC
>TRBV30|TRBD2|TRBJ2-7|once
CAWSTPGLAVPYEQYF
TGTGCCTGGAGTACACCGGGACTAGCAGTTCCGTACGAGCAGTACTTC
>TRBV11-2|.|TRBJ1-1|few
CASTITVGANTEAFF
TGTGCCAGCACCATCACGGTAGGGGCGAACACTGAAGCTTTCTTT
>TRBV25-1|.|TRBJ2-1|.
CASSELGGHRDNEQFF
TGTGCCAGCAGTGAATTAGGGGGACACCGCGACAATGAGCAGTTCTTC
>TRBV6-4|.|TRBJ1-6|.
CASSDSGKGNSPLHF
TGTGCCAGCAGTGACTCCGGCAAGGGGAATTCACCCCTCCACTTT
>TRBV27|.|TRBJ1-6|.
CASSPPHGVHSPLHF
TGTGCCAGCAGTCCACCCCATGGAGTTCATTCACCCCTCCACTTT
>TRBV7-9|.|TRBJ2-1|.
CASSSQRGLDNEQFF
TGTGCCAGCAGCTCCCAAAGGGGCTTGGACAATGAGCAGTTCTTC
>TRBV28|.|TRBJ2-1|.
CASAPLTGHYNEQFF
TGTGCCAGCGCGCCGTTAACGGGACATTACAATGAGCAGTTCTTC
>TRBV9|.|TRBJ1-2|.
CASSVDQGWSGYTF
TGTGCCAGCAGCGTAGACCAGGGGTGGTCTGGCTACACCTTC
>TRBV7-9|TRBD2|TRBJ2-3|.
CSSSPTGSGGIGDTQYF
TGTTCCAGCAGCCCTACCGGCTCCGGGGGGATTGGAGATACGCAGTATTTT